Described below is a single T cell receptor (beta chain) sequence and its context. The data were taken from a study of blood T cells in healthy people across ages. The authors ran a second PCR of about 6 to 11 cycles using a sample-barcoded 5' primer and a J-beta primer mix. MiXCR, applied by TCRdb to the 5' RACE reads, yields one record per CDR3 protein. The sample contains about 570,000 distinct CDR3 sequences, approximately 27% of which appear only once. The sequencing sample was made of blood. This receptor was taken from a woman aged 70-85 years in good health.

The CDR3 DNA sequence: TGTGCCAGTAGAGGGGTGGATCAGCCCCAGCATTTT. This codes for CASRGVDQPQHF. The V call is TRBV19, the J call TRBJ1-5, with D possibly TRBD1 on 5 matching bases. Germline V gives CDR1 LNHDA, CDR2 SQIVND (reference sequence). V was trimmed by 6 bases and J by 5 bases, leaving 8 bases between them. This CDR3 has 12 residues.